The 26 T cell receptor beta chains below all came from one sample that was sequenced in a study of shared clonotypes between healthy human individuals. Only in-frame clones appear in the TCRdb table, and some are missing; sequencing was by immunoSEQ multiplex PCR. The top ten hold 1.7% of the sample, which has millions of clones, about 93% seen once. Naive CD8 cells lacked CD45RO and underwent positive selection for CCR7, leaving out terminally differentiated effector memory CD45RA+ cells. The sample was naive CD8+ T cells from PBMCs. The receptors were sampled from a man younger than 30 in good health. Some clones in this sample may be carry-over from other donors' samples.

The chain combines TRBV6-4 with TRBJ2-1; TRBD2 aligns across 9 bases. The CDR3 totals 15 residues. The germline V gene has CDR1 MRHNA and CDR2 SNTAGT. V lost 1 base, J lost 3 bases, and 1 base stayed unmatched. The CDR3 DNA is TGTGCCAGCAGTGACTATAGCGGGAGCTACAATGAGCAGTTCTTC. Its translation is CASSDYSGSYNEQFF.

This sequence joins TRBV28 and TRBJ2-4, with D tentatively TRBD2 (7 bases). The germline V and J ends were trimmed by 2 bases and 9 bases, with 14 bases remaining between them. In germline, CDR1 is MDHEN, CDR2 SYDVKM. This CDR3 has 14 amino acids. CDR3 amino acids: CASSLRGEGGIQYF. The CDR3 nucleotides read TGTGCCAGCAGTTTACGCGGGGAGGGGGGCATTCAGTACTTC.

This clone was counted a single time. This chain joins TRBV4-2 and TRBJ2-2; no clear D. Germline loops: CDR1 LGHNA, CDR2 YNFKEQ. This CDR3 is 13 amino acids long. The germline V and J ends were trimmed by 1 base and 4 bases, with 4 bases remaining between them. The CDR3 bases are TGTGCCAGCAGCCAAGGGCGCACCGGGGAGCTGTTTTTT. It codes for CASSQGRTGELFF.

The V gene is TRBV7-9, the J gene TRBJ2-1, with 7 bases matching TRBD1. V lost 5 bases, J lost 9 bases, and 4 bases stayed unmatched. CDR3 length: 12 amino acids. CDR1 is SEHNR and CDR2 is FQNEAQ in the germline V gene (reference sequence). CDR3 nucleotides: TGTGCCAGCAGCCAGTGGGACAGTGAGCAGTTCTTC. Its protein is CASSQWDSEQFF.

The chain has TRBV19 and TRBJ2-1, with 8 nucleotides matching TRBD2. Germline V gene lookup returns CDR1 LNHDA and CDR2 SQIVND (reference sequence). The CDR3 totals 15 residues. Losses at the gene ends were 7 bases for V and 0 bases for J; bases not matched to a gene: 5. CDR3 coding DNA: TGTGCCAGTACCCCCGGGACTAGCTCCTACAATGAGCAGTTCTTC. Amino acids: CASTPGTSSYNEQFF.

This chain connects TRBV7-6 to TRBJ2-7; TRBD2 agrees at 11 bases. With V trimmed by 0 bases and J by 0 bases, 10 bases remained unmatched. CDR1 and CDR2 (germline): SGHVS, FNYEAQ. This CDR3 is built from 19 residues. Here the CDR3 reads CASSLALGLAVGSSYEQYF. The CDR3 bases are TGTGCCAGCAGCTTAGCGTTGGGACTAGCGGTAGGGAGCTCCTACGAGCAGTACTTC.

The chain employs TRBV11-2 and TRBJ2-3; TRBD2 agrees at 7 bases. J was trimmed by 0 bases and V by 3 bases; bases with no gene match: 15. The germline V gene has CDR1 SGHAT and CDR2 FQNNGV. The CDR3 covers 19 residues. CDR3: CASSFFPLSKRDSTDTQYF. Written as DNA, the CDR3 is TGTGCCAGCAGCTTTTTCCCCCTATCAAAGCGGGATAGCACAGATACGCAGTATTTT. Based on the CDR3 plus reference TRBV11-2 and TRBJ2-3, the full variable domain is EAGVAQSPRYKIIEKRQSVAFWCNPISGHATLYWYQQILGQGPKLLIQFQNNGVVDDSQLPKDRFSAERLKGVDSTLKIQPAKLEDSAVYLCASSFFPLSKRDSTDTQYFGPGTRLTVL.

This clone was counted a single time. The chain carries TRBV27 and TRBJ2-7, with 7 nucleotides matching TRBD1. The CDR3 extends over 16 amino acids. V gave up 2 bases and J gave up 5 bases; unmatched junction bases: 12. CDR1 is MNHEY, CDR2 SMNVEV, per germline (reference sequence). The CDR3 loop is CASSLARTGFLHEQYF. DNA of the CDR3: TGTGCCAGCAGTTTAGCGCGGACAGGATTTCTTCACGAGCAGTACTTC.

This sequence joins TRBV9 and TRBJ2-7, with 10 bases matching TRBD2. With V trimmed by 0 bases and J by 3 bases, 6 bases remained unmatched. The CDR3 has 16 residues. Germline V CDR1 and CDR2: SGDLS, YYNGEE. The CDR3 is CASSVGLAGDLYEQYF. The DNA of the CDR3 is TGTGCCAGCAGCGTAGGGCTAGCGGGAGATCTCTACGAGCAGTACTTC.

The genes are TRBV28 and TRBJ2-5; D may match TRBD1 or TRBD2 (5 bases each). The CDR3 is 15 amino acids. CDR1 and CDR2 (germline): MDHEN, SYDVKM. Trimming left V 4 bases short and J 1 base short, with 13 bases between. The CDR3 reads CASSSVRDPQETQYF. The CDR3 DNA follows: TGTGCCAGCAGTTCGGTCCGGGACCCCCAAGAGACCCAGTACTTC.

The chain joins TRBV19 to TRBJ1-2, with 9 bases fitting TRBD1. CDR3 length: 15 residues. V gave up 9 bases and J gave up 4 bases; unmatched junction bases: 12. CDR1 is LNHDA, CDR2 SQIVND, per germline (reference sequence). CDR3 sequence: CASARDREGSYGYTF. CDR3 in DNA: TGTGCCAGCGCCCGGGACAGGGAAGGAAGCTATGGCTACACCTTC.

The V and J genes are TRBV7-9 and TRBJ2-3; the match to TRBD2 covers 7 bases. The CDR3 is 15 amino acids. Looked up from germline, CDR1 is SEHNR and CDR2 is FQNEAQ (reference sequence). The ends lost 0 bases at V and 4 bases at J; junction bases unmatched: 4. The chain's CDR3 is CASSLALRGADTQYF. The CDR3 region has the DNA TGTGCCAGCAGCTTAGCGCTTCGGGGGGCAGATACGCAGTATTTT. The variable domain in full, completed from reference TRBV7-9 and TRBJ2-3, reads DTGVSQNPRHKITKRGQNVTFRCDPISEHNRLYWYRQTLGQGPEFLTYFQNEAQLEKSRLLSDRFSAERPKGSFSTLEIQRTEQGDSAMYLCASSLALRGADTQYFGPGTRLTVL.

The V and J genes are TRBV12-5 and TRBJ1-1; the D gene is possibly TRBD1 (6 bases). The CDR3 contains 15 residues. V lost 2 bases and J lost 1, with 11 bases in between. CDR1 and CDR2 (germline): LGHNT, FRNRAP. The CDR3 reads CASGLSTGRNTEAFF. Here the CDR3 DNA reads TGTGCTAGTGGTTTGAGTACAGGGCGGAACACTGAAGCTTTCTTT.

J is TRBJ2-3 and V is TRBV6-5; 8 bases map to TRBD2. Trimming at V came to 2 bases and at J to 5 bases, leaving 0 bases not matched to a gene. Per germline, CDR1 MNHEY and CDR2 SVGAGI. The length of the CDR3 is 13 residues. The CDR3, as DNA: TGTGCCAGCAGTTACGCGGGAGGAGATACGCAGTATTTT. It yields the protein CASSYAGGDTQYF.

This clone was picked up one time. The chain joins TRBV7-2 to TRBJ1-1; D might be TRBD1 (6 bases). Trimming cost V 5 bases and J 1 base, with 11 bases left between them. The CDR3 has 14 amino acids. Germline loops: CDR1 SGHTA, CDR2 FQGNSA. The CDR3 is CASSPGHRNTEAFF. CDR3 nucleotide sequence: TGTGCCAGCAGCCCGGGACATCGGAACACTGAAGCTTTCTTT. The whole variable domain, remainder taken from reference TRBV7-2 and TRBJ1-1, is GAGVSQSPSNKVTEKGKDVELRCDPISGHTALYWYRQSLGQGLEFLIYFQGNSAPDKSGLPSDRFSAERTGGSVSTLTIQRTQQEDSAVYLCASSPGHRNTEAFFGQGTRLTVV.

V is TRBV7-9 and J is TRBJ2-3, with TRBD1 identical over 9 bases. CDR3 length: 16 amino acids. V was clipped by 4 bases and J by 2 bases; unmatched bases: 7. Germline V lookup: CDR1 SEHNR, CDR2 FQNEAQ (reference sequence). The CDR3 sequence is CASSSRTGVNTDTQYF. CDR3 nucleotides: TGTGCCAGCAGCTCCCGGACAGGGGTCAACACAGATACGCAGTATTTT. Filled out from reference TRBV7-9 and TRBJ2-3, the complete variable domain reads DTGVSQNPRHKITKRGQNVTFRCDPISEHNRLYWYRQTLGQGPEFLTYFQNEAQLEKSRLLSDRFSAERPKGSFSTLEIQRTEQGDSAMYLCASSSRTGVNTDTQYFGPGTRLTVL.

This sequence joins TRBV7-9 and TRBJ2-1; D gene ambiguous. Germline CDR1 and CDR2: SEHNR and FQNEAQ (reference sequence). The CDR3 contains 14 residues. V was pared by 5 bases and J by 6 bases, with 14 bases between. CDR3 in amino acids: CASSQAVGSNEQFF. The CDR3 nucleotides are TGTGCCAGCAGCCAAGCAGTCGGTTCCAATGAGCAGTTCTTC.

This clone was found once. This chain links TRBV21-1 with TRBJ2-7; no check of the table's D call, TRBD2, against the DNA was made. TRBV21-1 is described as a pseudogene. The CDR3 totals 15 residues. This chain's CDR3 is CASSKVTRVVYEQYF. CDR3 bases: TGTGCCAGCAGCAAAGTTACCCGAGTGGTCTACGAGCAGTACTTC.

This chain uses TRBV28 with TRBJ2-3; 12 bases are shared with TRBD2. CDR1 is MDHEN and CDR2 is SYDVKM in the germline V gene. V lost 6 bases, J lost 0 bases, and 4 bases stayed unmatched. CDR3 length: 16 amino acids. The DNA for the CDR3 is TGTGCCAGCAGCCGCGGACTAGCGGGAAGCACAGATACGCAGTATTTT. It yields the protein CASSRGLAGSTDTQYF.

The chain carries TRBV14 and TRBJ2-5; maybe TRBD1 (5 bases). CDR1 and CDR2 (germline): SGHDN, FVKESK. This CDR3 is built from 17 residues. V was cut by 2 bases and J by 5 bases, with 21 bases left in between. The chain's CDR3 is CASSQQGLRLLWETQYF. The CDR3 DNA follows: TGTGCCAGCAGCCAACAGGGATTGCGACTCCTGTGGGAGACCCAGTACTTC.

The chain uses TRBV5-6 and TRBJ2-1; D gene uncertain. Germline lookup yields CDR1 SGHDT and CDR2 YYEEEE. The CDR3 totals 15 residues. The ends were cut back, 2 bases at V and 1 base at J, with 10 bases in the middle. CDR3 nucleotide sequence: TGTGCCAGCAGCTTATGGACGGCGTCCTACAATGAGCAGTTCTTC. Its translation is CASSLWTASYNEQFF.

The chain recombines TRBV5-6 with TRBJ1-1, with unresolved D. Per germline, CDR1 SGHDT and CDR2 YYEEEE. The CDR3 totals 14 residues. Trimming shortened V by 0 bases and J by 0 bases, and 6 bases separated the two germline ends. For the CDR3, the DNA is TGTGCCAGCAGCTTGGTCCGGGTGAACACTGAAGCTTTCTTT. Protein product: CASSLVRVNTEAFF.

V and J are TRBV19 and TRBJ1-2; D remains ambiguous. The germline V gene has CDR1 LNHDA and CDR2 SQIVND (reference sequence). The ends were cut back, 10 bases at V and 2 bases at J, with 11 bases in the middle. This CDR3 has 12 amino acids. The CDR3 loop reads CATRWGNYGYTF. The DNA of the CDR3 is TGTGCCACCAGATGGGGAAACTATGGCTACACCTTC. The variable domain in full, with the rest retrieved from reference TRBV19 and TRBJ1-2, is DGGITQSPKYLFRKEGQNVTLSCEQNLNHDAMYWYRQDPGQGLRLIYYSQIVNDFQKGDIAEGYSVSREKKESFPLTVTSAQKNPTAFYLCATRWGNYGYTFGSGTRLTVV.

The rearrangement joins TRBV27 to TRBJ1-1; D not certain. Germline V gives CDR1 MNHEY, CDR2 SMNVEV (reference sequence). The CDR3 consists of 13 residues. V lost 1 base, J lost 6 bases, and 9 bases lay in between. The CDR3 loop reads CASSLFMTAEAFF. The CDR3 bases are TGTGCCAGCAGTTTATTCATGACGGCTGAAGCTTTCTTT.

In the case of this clone: Other DNA sequences from this sample encode an identical CDR3 as well. V and J are TRBV28 and TRBJ2-7; possible D gene TRBD1, 5 bases. This CDR3 contains 12 residues. V gave up 3 bases and J gave up 4 bases, with 7 bases separating them. Germline assignment: CDR1 MDHEN and CDR2 SYDVKM. CDR3 loop: CASSFSGYEQYF. CDR3 coding DNA: TGTGCCAGCAGTTTTTCAGGGTACGAGCAGTACTTC.

The V and J genes are TRBV7-6 and TRBJ2-7; TRBD2 agrees at 11 bases. The CDR3 extends over 18 amino acids. The V segment lost 5 bases and the J segment 2 bases; nucleotides outside the gene matches: 14. CDR1 is SGHVS and CDR2 is FNYEAQ in the germline V gene. The CDR3 DNA reads TGTGCCAGCAGCCCACAACTAGCGGTAGCGGGAGGGCCCTACGAGCAGTACTTC. It yields the protein CASSPQLAVAGGPYEQYF.